This T cell receptor (beta chain) comes out of a study of shared clonotypes between healthy human individuals. The table came from immunoSEQ multiplex PCR; TCRdb's copy has only in-frame clones and leaves some out. Of roughly 1.5 million clones in the sample, around 98% were seen once. V was clipped by 2 bases and J by 0 bases, with 6 bases between them. The CDR3 length is 14 residues. Germline-derived CDR1 and CDR2 are LGHNT and FRNRAP. Material for sequencing was naive CD4+ T cells sorted from blood. Subset defined: CD45RA+ positively selected. This receptor was taken from a man aged 25-45 years in good health. The V gene is TRBV12-5, the J gene TRBJ2-3; D gene unclear. The CDR3 spells CASGLWGSTDTQYF. DNA of the CDR3: TGTGCTAGTGGTTTGTGGGGTAGCACAGATACGCAGTATTTT.